This TCR beta chain was sequenced for a study of technical replicates of blood from a handful of donors. CDR1 and CDR2 from the germline V gene are SNHLY and FYNNEI. The CDR3 consists of 14 residues. V was clipped by 5 bases and J by 9 bases; unmatched bases: 6. Sequenced by immunoSEQ multiplex PCR; TCRdb stores in-frame clones only, minus some. The sample lists more than 60,000 clones, roughly 89% seen once, with less than 5.5% in the top ten. The sequence was collected from a human donor in good health. Some clones in this sample may be carry-over from other donors' samples. The sequencing input was PBMCs. The chain is built from TRBV2 and TRBJ2-1; 11 bases map to TRBD1. In DNA, the CDR3 is TGTGCCAGCAGTAAAGGACAGGGGGCAGGTGAGCAGTTCTTC. This sequence encodes CASSKGQGAGEQFF. Full variable domain (rest looked up from reference TRBV2 and TRBJ2-1): EPEVTQTPSHQVTQMGQEVILRCVPISNHLYFYWYRQILGQKVEFLVSFYNNEISEKSEIFDDQFSVERPDGSNFTLKIRSTKLEDSAMYFCASSKGQGAGEQFFGPGTRLTVL.